The 5 T cell receptor beta chains given below trace back to one sample, sequenced in a study of CD4 T cells in relation to SARS-CoV-2 and coronaviruses. Before the COVID-19 pandemic, during about 2011-2019, CD4+ T cells were taken from unexposed donors. The cells were cultured for about 10 days before CD4+ T cells were isolated. Their antigens remain unidentified. Assay used: immunoSEQ multiplex PCR; TCRdb lists only in-frame clones, some missing. The table lists about 21,000 clones, roughly 76% of them singletons, with approximately 15% in the top ten. Source material: CD4+ T cells from PBMCs, cultured in vitro. The receptors derive from a human donor in good health.

This chain links TRBV7-6 with TRBJ2-3; TRBD1 matches 8 bases. With 2 bases clipped from V and 0 bases from J, the junction kept 1 base outside the gene matches. This CDR3 has 15 residues. Germline V gives CDR1 SGHVS, CDR2 FNYEAQ. CDR3 sequence: CASSLQGASTDTQYF. The CDR3 coding sequence is TGTGCCAGCAGCTTACAGGGGGCCAGCACAGATACGCAGTATTTT.

This clone came up a few times. This chain joins TRBV6-6 and TRBJ2-2; D remains unclear. CDR1 and CDR2 from the germline V gene are MNHNY and SVGAGI (reference sequence). This CDR3 has 11 residues. V shed 7 bases and J shed 8 bases, with 8 bases lying between them. CDR3 DNA sequence: TGTGCCAGCACCGGCCTTGGGGAGCTGTTTTTT. Its protein product is CASTGLGELFF.

This clone occurred once. The genes are TRBV28 and TRBJ2-1, with 8 bases matching TRBD1. The CDR3 contains 18 residues. Per the germline V gene, CDR1 is MDHEN and CDR2 is SYDVKM. J lost 2 bases, V lost 5 bases, and 14 bases had no gene match. CDR3 DNA: TGTGCCAGCAGTCCCTCTTTTTGGACAGGGACCCCCTACAATGAGCAGTTCTTC. Its translation: CASSPSFWTGTPYNEQFF.

V usage is TRBV3-1 (or the pseudogene TRBV3-2) and J usage is TRBJ1-1; no firm D call. Looked up from germline, CDR1 is LGHDT and CDR2 is YNNKEL (reference sequence). The CDR3 covers 13 residues. V lost 1 base and J 1 base, leaving 4 bases between the germline ends. This chain's CDR3 is CASSQGENTEAFF. CDR3 sequence (DNA): TGTGCCAGCAGCCAAGGGGAGAACACTGAAGCTTTCTTT.

This clone is judged medium-sized. This rearrangement joins TRBV21-1 to TRBJ2-3; TRBD2 was called by the table and not checked on the DNA. TRBV21-1 is recorded as a pseudogene. This CDR3 spans 17 amino acids. CDR3 in amino acids: CASSKVLAGGPTDTQYF. The DNA for the CDR3 is TGTGCCAGCAGCAAAGTCCTAGCGGGAGGGCCTACAGATACGCAGTATTTT.